This record covers a single T cell receptor (beta chain). The data were taken from a study of blood T cell repertoires in COVID-19. At the level of the study: Acute and convalescent COVID-19 samples came from the United States, Italy and Spain.

This CDR3 has 16 amino acids. Germline lookup yields CDR1 SNHLY and CDR2 FYNNEI. V was clipped by 7 bases and J by 4 bases; unmatched bases: 10. Measured with immunoSEQ multiplex PCR; TCRdb has only the in-frame clones, and not every one. The repertoire holds more than 95,000 clones, with roughly 87% as singletons. The chain is built from TRBV2 and TRBJ2-1; 10 positions agree with TRBD2. Sequencing input: peripheral blood. The receptor was derived from a human donor in a cohort sampled during active COVID-19. CDR3 DNA: TGTGCCAGCAAAGGGAGCGGGAGGGCCGGTTACAATGAGCAGTTCTTC. Its translation is CASKGSGRAGYNEQFF.